This record looks at one TCR beta chain sequence and its context. Its antigen is undetermined. This record comes from a study of OX40 agonist ivuxolimab in advanced cancers. Sequenced by immunoSEQ multiplex PCR; TCRdb stores in-frame clones only, minus some. Seen here are some 80,000 clones, more than 75% observed once, and the top ten hold around 0.54%. The study's findings and limits: Low levels of normalized T-cell clonal expansion also appeared in some nonresponders. Individuals who were partial responders at 0.1-3.0 mg/kg had clonal expansion that ranked among the lowest. The CD4+ and CD8+ T cells in the blood had expanded clonally by week 6 at 0.1 to 3.0 mg/kg.

Germline values: CDR1 LNHDA, CDR2 SQIVND (reference sequence). Trimming left V 3 bases short and J 7 bases short, with 12 bases between. This CDR3 spans 13 amino acids. The chain links TRBV19 to TRBJ1-2; no clear D gene. The sample consisted of CD4+ or CD8+ T cells sorted from blood, taken in a trial of the OX40 agonist ivuxolimab. The clonotype originates from an adult with an advanced solid tumor such as melanoma, head and neck, liver or kidney cancer. The CDR3 protein is CASSIQELGGYTF. In nucleotides, the CDR3 is TGTGCCAGTAGTATTCAGGAATTAGGTGGCTACACCTTC.